This entry is about one TCR beta chain. CDR1 and CDR2 from the germline V gene are MNHEY and SMNVEV (reference sequence). The CDR3 has 16 amino acids. Deletions cut 5 bases from V and 3 bases from J, with 20 bases between. The data were taken from a study of T cell changes during pregnancy in multiple sclerosis. Assay: immunoSEQ multiplex PCR; the TCRdb copy retains only in-frame clones and omits some. The sample records some 120,000 clones, about 96% being singletons. The rearrangement uses TRBV27 and TRBJ2-7; D is possibly TRBD1 (6 bases). The receptor was derived from a female donor with multiple sclerosis, enrolled in a pregnancy study. Sequences were derived from peripheral blood, sampled after pregnancy. The CDR3 sequence is CASSPRSVGQIYEQYF. CDR3 DNA sequence: TGTGCCAGCAGTCCCCGATCGGTTGGACAGATCTACGAGCAGTACTTC.